These 30 T cell receptor beta chains were sequenced from one sample in a study of vaccination and CD4 T cells after COVID-19. Their antigen targets remain unknown. Once obtained from cultured CD4+ T cells, the DNA was sequenced using the Oncomine TCR Beta short-read assay. TCRdb redid the calling of the PCR reads with MiXCR, one entry per CDR3 protein. The table has 15,000 or so distinct CDR3 sequences, around 55% seen once. Treatment denoted: approximately 9-day PBMC culture with coronavirus spike peptide pools or control peptides (ViraFEST assay). Source: cultured CD4+ T cells from blood, taken after SARS-CoV-2 vaccination. The receptors shown here come from a human donor with COVID-19.

In its sample, this clonotype was seen once. The chain has TRBV12-3 or TRBV12-4 and TRBJ2-1; 11 nucleotides match TRBD2. The ends lost 2 bases at V and 3 bases at J; junction bases unmatched: 3. The CDR3 is made up of 16 amino acids. In DNA, the CDR3 is TGTGCCAGCAGTTTACCCCTAGCGGGGGGCTACAATGAGCAGTTCTTC. This codes for CASSLPLAGGYNEQFF.

The rearrangement links TRBV6-2 or TRBV6-3 to TRBJ2-1, with TRBD2 identical over 9 bases. The CDR3 is made up of 15 amino acids. Germline assignment: CDR1 MNHEY and CDR2 SVGEGT. V lost 0 bases and J lost 9; bases outside the gene matches: 6. CDR3 protein: CASSYSLAAGGEQFF. Written as DNA, the CDR3 is TGTGCCAGCAGTTACTCGCTCGCAGCGGGGGGTGAGCAGTTCTTC.

V gene TRBV6-1 combines with J gene TRBJ1-5; tentative D call: TRBD1 (5 bases). The CDR3 is 15 residues long. V lost 6 bases to trimming and J lost 0 bases, with 12 bases between them. The germline CDR1 and CDR2 sequences are MNHNS and SASEGT. CDR3 loop: CASSSDSYSNQPQHF. CDR3 coding DNA: TGTGCCAGCAGCAGCGACAGCTATAGCAATCAGCCCCAGCATTTT.

This clonotype was seen a few times. The chain links TRBV6-4 to TRBJ2-1, with 8 positions matching TRBD2. This CDR3 contains 14 residues. Germline V gives CDR1 MRHNA, CDR2 SNTAGT. Trimming took 4 bases from V and 7 from J; bases not matched to a gene: 6. The CDR3: CASSVAGGRNEQFF. CDR3 bases: TGTGCCAGCAGTGTGGCGGGGGGTCGTAATGAGCAGTTCTTC.

This clonotype was seen more than once but under ten times. The rearrangement links TRBV7-2 to TRBJ2-5, with D possibly being TRBD2 (6 bases). Trimming removed 1 base at V and 3 bases at J, with 12 bases between. Germline V CDR1 and CDR2: SGHTA, FQGNSA. The CDR3 runs 15 residues. CDR3 loop: CASSLGAGSKETQYF. CDR3 in DNA: TGTGCCAGCAGCTTAGGTGCGGGGTCGAAAGAGACCCAGTACTTC.

This sequence joins TRBV7-9 and TRBJ1-5; D is unclear. V was cut by 5 bases and J by 6 bases, with 26 bases left in between. CDR3 length equals 18 residues. The germline V gene encodes CDR1 SEHNR and CDR2 FQNEAQ (reference sequence). The CDR3 DNA follows: TGTGCCAGCAGCCCACTTCGTGGAGGGCGGCCAAGACTTCAGCCCCAGCATTTT. Amino acids: CASSPLRGGRPRLQPQHF.

The rearrangement uses TRBV6-2 or TRBV6-3 and TRBJ1-5, with D maybe TRBD1 (5 bases). CDR1 MNHEY and CDR2 SVGEGT come from the germline V gene. The CDR3 is made up of 17 amino acids. Trimming left V 4 bases short and J 1 base short, with 17 bases between. The chain's CDR3 is CASSSMGTGGSNQPQHF. CDR3 in DNA: TGTGCCAGCAGTTCCATGGGCACAGGTGGGAGCAATCAGCCCCAGCATTTT.

V usage is TRBV28 and J usage is TRBJ1-2, with TRBD1 identical over 10 bases. Germline assignment: CDR1 MDHEN and CDR2 SYDVKM. V shed 0 bases and J 8 bases; nucleotides not matched to a gene: 9. The CDR3 sequence is 16 residues long. As DNA, the CDR3 is TGTGCCAGCAGTTTATGGCATGGAGGACAGGGGGGGGGCTACACCTTC. It yields the protein CASSLWHGGQGGGYTF.

This rearrangement joins TRBV6-5 to TRBJ2-3; 9 bases map to TRBD1. This CDR3 has 15 residues. V was pared by 2 bases and J by 1 base, with 1 base of the junction left unmatched. Germline V gives CDR1 MNHEY, CDR2 SVGAGI. CDR3 DNA sequence: TGTGCCAGCAGTTACAGGACAGGGGGCACAGATACGCAGTATTTT. This translates into CASSYRTGGTDTQYF.

The chain's CDR3 is CASSYDLGSYNSPLHF. Written as DNA, the CDR3 is TGTGCCAGCAGTTATGATCTCGGCTCCTATAATTCACCCCTCCACTTT. The chain recombines TRBV6-5 with TRBJ1-6; no clear D. CDR1 is MNHEY, CDR2 SVGAGI, per germline. Trimming stripped 3 bases from V and 0 bases from J, with 9 bases between. The CDR3 is 16 residues long.

This clonotype was recorded a few times. The genes are TRBV5-1 and TRBJ2-5; 12 nucleotides match TRBD2. J was trimmed by 0 bases and V by 5 bases; bases with no gene match: 14. The CDR3 covers 19 residues. The germline CDR1 and CDR2 sequences are SGHRS and YFSETQ. DNA of the CDR3: TGCGCCAGCAGGGCCGCGACTAGCGGGGGATTAAAGTACCAAGAGACCCAGTACTTC. This codes for CASRAATSGGLKYQETQYF.

CDR3 bases: TGTGCCAGCAGCTCACAGGGAGGCGGGAACACCATATATTTT. This encodes CASSSQGGGNTIYF. The rearrangement uses TRBV7-2 and TRBJ1-3, with a weak D call TRBD1 (6 bases). With 4 bases removed from V and 7 bases from J, the gap between germline ends came to 14 bases. From germline, CDR1 is SGHTA and CDR2 FQGNSA. The CDR3 consists of 14 residues.

The chain couples TRBV5-1 to TRBJ2-1; D perhaps matches TRBD1 (7 bases). The CDR3 spans 13 residues. Trimming removed 0 bases at V and 9 bases at J, with 10 bases between. The germline CDR1 and CDR2 sequences are SGHRS and YFSETQ. CDR3 in DNA: TGCGCCAGCAGCTTGGGACAGGGAGGTGAGCAGTTCTTC. Translation: CASSLGQGGEQFF.

Only a few counts were recorded for this clonotype. This chain connects TRBV7-2 to TRBJ2-3; TRBD2 agrees at 8 bases. The CDR3 consists of 14 residues. Germline CDR1 and CDR2: SGHTA and FQGNSA. V was pared by 8 bases and J by 5 bases, with 9 bases of the junction left unmatched. CDR3: CASEAGGPQDTQYF. Written as DNA, the CDR3 is TGTGCCAGCGAGGCGGGGGGCCCTCAAGATACGCAGTATTTT.

This clonotype has a handful of counts. The J gene is TRBJ1-6, the V gene TRBV19; a weak D match, TRBD1 (6 bases). Trimming removed 10 bases at V and 3 bases at J, with 16 bases between. From germline, CDR1 is LNHDA and CDR2 SQIVND (reference sequence). CDR3 length: 15 amino acids. The DNA of the CDR3 is TGTGCCACTCGACCGACAGGCAACTATAATTCACCCCTCCACTTT. Protein product: CATRPTGNYNSPLHF.

This chain uses TRBV5-8 with TRBJ2-3, with 8 bases identical to TRBD2. Germline lookup yields CDR1 SGHTS and CDR2 YDEGEE. The V and J ends lost 4 bases and 3 bases, in that order; junction bases with no gene match: 7. This CDR3 comprises 15 residues. CDR3 DNA: TGTGCCAGCAGCACACCGGGACTAGGAACAGATACGCAGTATTTT. Residues: CASSTPGLGTDTQYF.

The chain recombines TRBV21-1 with TRBJ1-1; the table assigns TRBD1, which was not confirmed against the DNA. TRBV21-1 is a documented pseudogene. The CDR3 runs to 16 residues. The CDR3 coding sequence is TGTGCCAGCAGCACAAAGAAGGGACAGGGAGGTGTAGGAGCTTTCTTT. It encodes CASSTKKGQGGVGAFF.

The chain couples TRBV7-2 to TRBJ2-7, with TRBD1 identical over 8 bases. This CDR3 is 14 amino acids long. With V trimmed by 7 bases and J by 6 bases, 11 bases remained unmatched. In germline, CDR1 is SGHTA, CDR2 FQGNSA. The CDR3 reads CASTRTTGAFEQYF. The DNA for the CDR3 is TGTGCCAGCACCCGCACGACAGGGGCGTTCGAGCAGTACTTC.

A few counts support this clonotype. This rearrangement joins TRBV6-1 to TRBJ1-1; D unclear. The CDR3 runs 14 residues. The V gene's germline CDR1 is MNHNS and CDR2 SASEGT. V lost 6 bases to trimming and J lost 1 base, with 12 bases between them. The CDR3 protein is CASSAVAGNTEAFF. In DNA, the CDR3 is TGTGCCAGCAGCGCCGTGGCGGGGAACACTGAAGCTTTCTTT.

The chain is built from TRBV6-1 and TRBJ2-7; 7 nucleotides align to TRBD1. CDR1 and CDR2 (germline): MNHNS, SASEGT. V lost 8 bases, J lost 0 bases, and 7 bases stayed unmatched. The CDR3 length is 14 residues. The CDR3 coding sequence is TGTGCCAGCTGGCCACAGGGGCCCTCCTACGAGCAGTACTTC. Residues: CASWPQGPSYEQYF.

This chain links TRBV6-5 with TRBJ1-3; D uncertain. This CDR3 spans 13 amino acids. Germline V gives CDR1 MNHEY, CDR2 SVGAGI. Trimming removed 0 bases at V and 6 bases at J, with 6 bases between. CDR3 sequence (DNA): TGTGCCAGCAGTTACTCGAGGGTAAACACCATATATTTT. This codes for CASSYSRVNTIYF.

This clonotype was counted a few times. This chain uses TRBV20-1 with TRBJ1-5, with TRBD1 matching 7 bases. The germline CDR1 and CDR2 sequences are DFQATT and SNEGSKA (reference sequence). There are 15 residues in the CDR3. The V gene end was trimmed by 1 base and the J gene end by 1 base; junction bases not matched to a gene: 4. CDR3 protein: CSARAQGQSNQPQHF. The CDR3, as DNA: TGCAGTGCTAGAGCTCAGGGACAGAGCAATCAGCCCCAGCATTTT.

The V gene is TRBV20-1, the J gene TRBJ1-2; D remains unclear. Germline values: CDR1 DFQATT, CDR2 SNEGSKA (reference sequence). V was cut by 6 bases and J by 1 base, with 12 bases left in between. The CDR3 is 13 amino acids. The CDR3, as DNA: TGCAGTGCACCTCTCCCAGATAACTATGGCTACACCTTC. Its translation is CSAPLPDNYGYTF.

The chain recombines TRBV20-1 with TRBJ2-1, with 7 positions matching TRBD2. Unmatched junction bases numbered 7, after V lost 5 bases and J lost 3 bases. CDR1 and CDR2 (germline): DFQATT, SNEGSKA (reference sequence). The CDR3 loop spans 14 amino acids. The chain's CDR3 is CSARPGGNYNEQFF. The CDR3 DNA follows: TGCAGTGCTCGACCGGGGGGTAACTACAATGAGCAGTTCTTC.

The rearrangement uses TRBV20-1 and TRBJ1-1; maybe TRBD1 (6 bases). Per the germline V gene, CDR1 is DFQATT and CDR2 is SNEGSKA (reference sequence). This CDR3 spans 13 amino acids. The V end was cut by 6 bases, the J end by 3 bases, with 14 bases between. The CDR3 spells CSAGPTGYTEAFF. CDR3 in DNA: TGCAGTGCCGGACCCACAGGGTACACTGAAGCTTTCTTT.

This clonotype was seen a few times. The chain couples TRBV2 to TRBJ2-7, with D possibly TRBD1 on 6 matching bases. V was pared by 10 bases and J by 3 bases, with 16 bases between. The germline V gene has CDR1 SNHLY and CDR2 FYNNEI. This CDR3 region has 13 residues. The CDR3 DNA follows: TGTGCCATCGGAAGGGACACCCTCTACGAGCAGTACTTC. Translating it yields CAIGRDTLYEQYF.

The chain joins TRBV11-3 to TRBJ2-1, with 7 bases matching TRBD2. Germline lookup yields CDR1 SGHNT and CDR2 YENEEA. This CDR3 is 12 amino acids long. J was trimmed by 8 bases and V by 7 bases; bases with no gene match: 5. The CDR3 spells CASTPGGDEQFF. CDR3 coding DNA: TGTGCCAGCACCCCTGGGGGGGATGAGCAGTTCTTC.

The rearrangement joins TRBV11-2 to TRBJ1-2; 8 bases agree with TRBD1. CDR1 SGHAT and CDR2 FQNNGV come from the germline V gene. With 5 bases clipped from V and 8 bases from J, the junction kept 7 bases outside the gene matches. This CDR3 has 13 residues. CDR3 sequence reads: CASSPGTGRGYTF. CDR3 in DNA: TGTGCCAGCAGCCCTGGGACAGGACGGGGCTACACCTTC. Based on the CDR3 plus reference TRBV11-2 and TRBJ1-2, the full variable domain is EAGVAQSPRYKIIEKRQSVAFWCNPISGHATLYWYQQILGQGPKLLIQFQNNGVVDDSQLPKDRFSAERLKGVDSTLKIQPAKLEDSAVYLCASSPGTGRGYTFGSGTRLTVV.

V and J are TRBV2 and TRBJ2-3; tentatively, D is TRBD1 or TRBD2 (5 bases each). The V and J ends lost 9 bases and 2 bases respectively, with 12 bases between them. Germline V lookup: CDR1 SNHLY, CDR2 FYNNEI. This CDR3 contains 13 residues. Written as DNA, the CDR3 is TGTGCCAGTACAAGGGGAGTCACAGATACGCAGTATTTT. This sequence encodes CASTRGVTDTQYF. Based on the CDR3 plus reference TRBV2 and TRBJ2-3, the full variable domain is EPEVTQTPSHQVTQMGQEVILRCVPISNHLYFYWYRQILGQKVEFLVSFYNNEISEKSEIFDDQFSVERPDGSNFTLKIRSTKLEDSAMYFCASTRGVTDTQYFGPGTRLTVL.

The CDR3 nucleotides are TGTGCCAGCAGCTGGGTAGTCGGGAATTCACCCCTCCACTTT. Amino acids: CASSWVVGNSPLHF. V gene TRBV7-8 combines with J gene TRBJ1-6; D gene ambiguous. V lost 4 bases and J lost 7, with 11 bases in between. This CDR3 is built from 14 residues. Germline values: CDR1 SGHVS, CDR2 FQNEAQ.